A selection of T cell receptor beta chains follows, all from one sample in a study of T cells in Graves' hyperthyroidism and ophthalmopathy. TCRdb re-derived calls from the multiplex PCR reads in MiXCR, one entry per CDR3 protein. The sample consists of fewer than 250,000 distinct CDR3 sequences, 15% to 20% of them appearing once. The sample consisted of blood. These receptor sequences come from a man aged 50 to 60 with Graves' hyperthyroidism. Each CDR3 is given with its conserved first and last residue. Fields, in order: J gene, clone size, D gene, V gene, CDR3 DNA, CDR3 protein. D genes are given only for firm matches. Part of the rows lack a size; the others show once, few, many or a class for expanded clones.

>TRBJ2-1|many|TRBD1|TRBV18
TGTGCCAGCTCACCATTCTTTCAGGGGGCGATGGACAATGAGCAGTTCTTC
CASSPFFQGAMDNEQFF
>TRBJ1-1|.|.|TRBV5-5
TGTGCCAGCAGCTTGCGCCCGGGGTACACTGAAGCTTTCTTT
CASSLRPGYTEAFF
>TRBJ2-1|.|.|TRBV13
TGTGCCAGCAGCGTACTCGGGAATGAGCAGTTCTTC
CASSVLGNEQFF
>TRBJ1-2|.|.|TRBV28
TGTGCCAGCAGCCCGGTAAGGGCGAACTATGGCTACACCTTC
CASSPVRANYGYTF
>TRBJ2-5|.|TRBD1|TRBV5-4
TGTGCCAGCAGCTTGGGGGGACAGAAAGAGACCCAGTACTTC
CASSLGGQKETQYF
>TRBJ1-4|few|.|TRBV12-3/TRBV12-4
TGTGCCAGCAGTTTAGGGCTACGGGCCGGGACTAATGAAAAACTGTTTTTT
CASSLGLRAGTNEKLFF
>TRBJ1-3|many|.|TRBV9
TGTGCCAGCAGCGTAGTGGGGGCATCTGGAAACACCATATATTTT
CASSVVGASGNTIYF
>TRBJ2-6|many|.|TRBV7-2
TGTGCCAGCAGCTTAACGTCCGGACAGCTTCGTTCTGGGGCCAACGTCCTGACTTTC
CASSLTSGQLRSGANVLTF
>TRBJ1-2|many|.|TRBV6-9
TGTGCCGAGGTGGAGGGGGAGGGCTACACCTTC
CAEVEGEGYTF
>TRBJ2-1|many|TRBD2|TRBV13
TGTGCCAGTTCAGCGGGAGGGGGATACAATGAGCAGTTCTTC
CASSAGGGYNEQFF
>TRBJ2-7|many|TRBD2|TRBV12-3/TRBV12-4
TGTGCCAGCAGTTCCCGTCGACTAGCGGGAGCCTACGAGCAGTACTTC
CASSSRRLAGAYEQYF
>TRBJ1-6|few|TRBD1|TRBV20-1
TGCAGTGCTAGAGATTGGGGACAGGGCAATTCACCCCTCCACTTT
CSARDWGQGNSPLHF
>TRBJ2-7|.|.|TRBV27
TGTGCCAGCAGTTTAGCCTACAGTACCTACGAGCAGTACTTC
CASSLAYSTYEQYF
>TRBJ2-7|.|TRBD2|TRBV12-3/TRBV12-4
TGCGCCAGCAGTTTGGCGGGAGCCAGCGAGCGGTACTTC
CASSLAGASERYF
>TRBJ2-7|many|.|TRBV6-5
TGTGCCAGCAGTTACTCGATCTGGGCCTACGAGCAGTACTTC
CASSYSIWAYEQYF
>TRBJ2-7|few|.|TRBV5-4
TGTGCCAGCAGCTGGTCTACCCAGAGCGAGCAGTACTTC
CASSWSTQSEQYF